The TCR beta chain under discussion was sequenced for a study of type 1 and type 2 diabetes patients (dated by TCRdb to 2016 to 2017). Background for the entire study: Recruited in China, the cohort was made up of nine type 1 diabetes patients, a few type 2 diabetes patients and about six nondiabetic controls. The study profiled TCRbeta repertoires by high-throughput sequencing to compare type 1 diabetes, type 2 diabetes and nondiabetic individuals. Throughout the study, CD4 or CD8 MicroBeads on MACS columns were used to positively select CD4+ and CD8+ T cells from PBMCs. Altogether, roughly 19,000,000 paired-end reads were produced across the whole study. Paired-end sequencing of TCRbeta libraries was performed on Illumina HiSeq 2000 or MiSeq instruments. Comparing roughly 21-cycle and approximately 23-cycle amplification showed similar V gene usage, suggesting similar primer efficiencies and random PCR bias. Type 2 diabetes patients were included as a disease comparison group for the type 1 diabetes patients. Broader findings and caveats from the paper: Because only a limited number of T2D and control samples were sequenced, some T1D-only HECs might also appear in more T2D or control samples. Type 2 diabetes repertoires showed high diversity, significantly greater than type 1 diabetes repertoires in both CD4+ and CD8+ T cells. Highly correlated V and J gene usage patterns were observed for type 2 diabetes and control samples, with an average of about 0.97 between samples. Only a few highly-expanded CD4+ clones (median one) were found in type 2 diabetes patients, and these clones made up a median approximately 3.8% of reads. Study groups were not matched for age and gender, which possibly biased interpretation.

TCRdb shows the sequencer as Illumina MiSeq. Genomic DNA from sorted T cell subsets served as template for TCRbeta CDR3 amplification. Multiplex PCR with 30 forward and 13 reverse primers amplified the TCRbeta CDR3 region. PCR products were purified with AMPure XP beads, then indices and adaptors were added in a second 25-cycle PCR. Before sequencing, the QIAquick Gel Extraction Kit was used to gel-purify the libraries. As for the authors' bioinformatics: Paired-end reads were merged with FLASH and aligned to IMGT V, D and J germline references using IgBLAST. Reads with below 70% alignment identity to germline references were discarded, and about 11,000,000 reads were retained study-wide. IMGT definitions were followed to assign CDR3 boundaries, reading frame and productivity. Highly-expanded clones were defined as clones making up 1% or more of reads, and normalized Shannon entropy was used to measure diversity. Unpaired two-tailed t-tests were used to test group differences in Shannon entropy. Using fastp trimming at Q25 and MiXCR clonotype assembly, TCRdb reanalyzed the public sequencing data and kept in-frame beta chains. A single entry per CDR3 protein holds the most common genes and DNA from its merged rows. The authors' filters were not applied to this entry. The table for this sample lists 250,000 to 300,000 distinct CDR3 sequences; roughly 50% of them were counted only once. The leading ten clones occupy roughly an eighth of the sample.

Reading the germline V gene gives CDR1 SGHRS and CDR2 YFSETQ. Unmatched junction bases come to 8, with V trimmed by 0 bases and J by 4 bases. The CDR3 spans 16 residues, from the cysteine through the phenylalanine. The only DNA kept is the CDR3, 48 bases in frame from the first base. Every diabetic patient fulfilled standard classification criteria for type 1 or type 2 diabetes, and glucose and C-peptide were evaluated using WHO-recommended methods. Donors with other autoimmune diseases or infections within the previous four weeks were excluded from participation. From each participant, approximately 9.5 milliliters of peripheral blood were collected. PBMCs were isolated with LymphoPrep density separation. This clonotype was seen at least ten times. Its antigen remains undetermined. No qualities accompany the bases; no much larger clone lies one base away.

This TCR was sampled from a young man with type 2 diabetes. The receptor chain draws on TRBV5-1 and TRBJ1-2; TRBD1 matches 8 bases in the middle. The sequencing sample was made of peripheral blood mononuclear cells (PBMCs). The nucleotides read TGCGCCAGCAGCTTGGACAGGGGGGCACTTGGCTATGGCTACACCTTC. Its protein product is CASSLDRGALGYGYTF.